The 20 T cell receptor beta chains below were found in one sample sequenced in a study of cytomegalovirus exposure and HLA in healthy donors. It was with 60 Vbeta and 13 Jbeta primers that the PCR ran. Assay used: immunoSEQ multiplex PCR; TCRdb lists only in-frame clones, some missing. The data show about 120,000 clones, approximately 80% seen once. Sequencing was carried out using PBMCs. These receptors originate from a female donor in good health and CMV-seropositive.

The J gene is TRBJ1-3, the V gene TRBV6-1, with a tentative D call TRBD1 (5 bases). Germline V gene lookup returns CDR1 MNHNS and CDR2 SASEGT. CDR3 size: 18 residues. Deletions cut 0 bases from V and 0 bases from J, with 15 bases between. The CDR3 is CASSEAVLGRISGNTIYF. As DNA, the CDR3 is TGTGCCAGCAGTGAAGCGGTTCTGGGGCGGATCTCTGGAAACACCATATATTTT.

This sequence joins TRBV5-4 and TRBJ2-5; 8 nucleotides match TRBD1. CDR1 is SGHNT and CDR2 is YYREEE in the germline V gene (reference sequence). Germline trimming cut 4 bases from V and 3 bases from J; bases unmatched to any gene: 11. The CDR3 loop spans 16 amino acids. The CDR3 sequence is CASSTEVGQGEETQYF. As DNA, the CDR3 is TGTGCCAGCAGCACGGAGGTAGGACAGGGTGAAGAGACCCAGTACTTC.

A single count supports this clone. This chain connects TRBV27 to TRBJ2-7; D is possibly TRBD1 (6 bases). The CDR3 consists of 15 residues. The germline CDR1 and CDR2 sequences are MNHEY and SMNVEV (reference sequence). The ends were cut back, 2 bases at V and 2 bases at J, with 13 bases in the middle. CDR3: CASSLTGRGPYEQYF. CDR3 sequence (DNA): TGTGCCAGCAGTTTAACTGGCAGGGGCCCCTACGAGCAGTACTTC.

The V and J genes are TRBV28 and TRBJ2-1; D is undetermined. The V and J ends lost 3 bases and 8 bases respectively, with 8 bases between them. The CDR3 loop spans 12 amino acids. Germline V gives CDR1 MDHEN, CDR2 SYDVKM. The chain's CDR3 is CASSLTGYEQFF. CDR3 in DNA: TGTGCCAGCAGTTTGACTGGCTATGAGCAGTTCTTC.

CDR3 in amino acids: CASSTAGQGDYGYTF. Written as DNA, the CDR3 is TGTGCCAGCAGCACAGCGGGACAGGGGGACTATGGCTACACCTTC. The rearrangement uses TRBV13 and TRBJ1-2; 11 bases are a match to TRBD1. V shed 5 bases, J shed 3 bases, and the junction held 5 bases outside the gene matches. Germline V CDR1 and CDR2: PRHDT, FYEKMQ (reference sequence). The CDR3 is 15 amino acids.

CDR3 loop: CASSLAGGIGELFF. Written as DNA, the CDR3 is TGTGCCAGCAGCCTCGCAGGGGGAATAGGGGAGCTGTTTTTT. The chain carries TRBV7-2 and TRBJ2-2; TRBD1 matches at 7 bases. After removal of 5 bases from V and 8 bases from J, the junction contained 8 bases not matched to a gene. This CDR3 is built from 14 residues. Germline lookup yields CDR1 SGHTA and CDR2 FQGNSA.

V and J are TRBV28 and TRBJ1-5; D perhaps matches TRBD1 (5 bases). The CDR3 contains 15 residues. In germline, CDR1 is MDHEN, CDR2 SYDVKM. V was pared by 2 bases and J by 6 bases, with 14 bases between. CDR3 in amino acids: CASSLPRGSSQPQHF. The CDR3 DNA reads TGTGCCAGCAGTTTACCAAGGGGCTCTTCTCAGCCCCAGCATTTT.

This rearrangement joins TRBV27 to TRBJ1-2; D is unclear. This CDR3 comprises 14 residues. The germline V gene encodes CDR1 MNHEY and CDR2 SMNVEV (reference sequence). Trimming stripped 5 bases from V and 2 bases from J, with 12 bases between. This chain's CDR3 is CASSPLGVNYGYTF. The DNA of the CDR3 is TGTGCCAGCAGTCCCCTCGGAGTCAACTATGGCTACACCTTC.

The chain employs TRBV12-5 and TRBJ1-5; D possibly corresponds to TRBD1 (6 bases). The V gene lost 6 bases and the J gene lost 4 bases, with 7 bases spanning the gap. Germline-derived CDR1 and CDR2 are LGHNT and FRNRAP. The CDR3 loop spans 12 amino acids. CDR3 sequence: CASGTGNQPQHF. In nucleotides, the CDR3 is TGTGCTAGTGGGACAGGTAATCAGCCCCAGCATTTT.

This chain links TRBV19 with TRBJ2-1; D perhaps matches TRBD1 (6 bases). Trimming left V 5 bases short and J 0 bases short, with 11 bases between. The CDR3 is 15 amino acids. CDR1 and CDR2 (germline): LNHDA, SQIVND (reference sequence). CDR3 in amino acids: CASSYQGSSYNEQFF. Here the CDR3 DNA reads TGTGCCAGTAGTTACCAGGGGAGCTCCTACAATGAGCAGTTCTTC.

The chain uses TRBV29-1 and TRBJ1-2, with D possibly TRBD1 on 6 matching bases. The germline V gene encodes CDR1 SQVTM and CDR2 ANQGSEA. CDR3 length: 14 amino acids. The germline V and J ends were trimmed by 3 bases and 0 bases, with 11 bases remaining between them. The CDR3 bases are TGCAGCGTTGAGGAACAGGGAGCTAACTATGGCTACACCTTC. Its translation: CSVEEQGANYGYTF. Filled out from reference TRBV29-1 and TRBJ1-2, the complete variable domain reads SAVISQKPSRDICQRGTSLTIQCQVDSQVTMMFWYRQQPGQSLTLIATANQGSEATYESGFVIDKFPISRPNLTFSTLTVSNMSPEDSSIYLCSVEEQGANYGYTFGSGTRLTVV.

This clone has just one count. This chain links TRBV4-2 with TRBJ1-2; TRBD1 agrees at 10 bases. The CDR3 runs to 15 residues. CDR1 is LGHNA and CDR2 is YNFKEQ in the germline V gene. The V segment lost 5 bases and the J segment 2 bases; nucleotides outside the gene matches: 5. The CDR3 DNA reads TGTGCCAGCAGCTTAGGACAGGGGGAAAACTATGGCTACACCTTC. Protein: CASSLGQGENYGYTF.

The rearrangement joins TRBV7-2 to TRBJ2-5; 8 nucleotides align to TRBD2. The CDR3 totals 17 residues. The V and J ends lost 1 base and 1 base, in that order; junction bases with no gene match: 8. Germline V gene data show CDR1 as SGHTA and CDR2 as FQGNSA. The CDR3, as DNA: TGTGCCAGCAGCTTAGGCATGGTAGCGGGGTCCCAAGAGACCCAGTACTTC. It is translated as CASSLGMVAGSQETQYF. The variable domain in full, completed from reference TRBV7-2 and TRBJ2-5, reads GAGVSQSPSNKVTEKGKDVELRCDPISGHTALYWYRQSLGQGLEFLIYFQGNSAPDKSGLPSDRFSAERTGGSVSTLTIQRTQQEDSAVYLCASSLGMVAGSQETQYFGPGTRLLVL.

The chain carries TRBV5-4 and TRBJ2-2; possibly TRBD2 for D (6 bases). Germline values: CDR1 SGHNT, CDR2 YYREEE (reference sequence). With 2 bases removed from V and 1 base from J, the gap between germline ends came to 6 bases. This CDR3 has 14 residues. This chain's CDR3 is CASSFGGNTGELFF. Written as DNA, the CDR3 is TGTGCCAGCAGCTTCGGGGGGAACACCGGGGAGCTGTTTTTT.

This chain uses TRBV18 with TRBJ2-7; 8 bases fit TRBD1. Germline CDR1 is KGHSH and CDR2 is LQKENI. The CDR3 extends over 17 amino acids. V lost 3 bases, J lost 2 bases, and 12 bases stayed unmatched. CDR3 DNA sequence: TGTGCCAGCTCACCCGTCTTGGTGGGGACAGGTGCCTACGAGCAGTACTTC. Its translation: CASSPVLVGTGAYEQYF.

This clone was picked up a small number of times. Other DNA sequences within the sample encode an identical CDR3. The genes are TRBV7-9 and TRBJ1-1; D gene ambiguous. V was trimmed by 8 bases and J by 2 bases, leaving 9 bases between them. The CDR3 contains 12 residues. From germline, CDR1 is SEHNR and CDR2 FQNEAQ (reference sequence). CDR3 sequence reads: CASAAVNTEAFF. The CDR3 region has the DNA TGTGCCAGCGCGGCTGTAAACACTGAAGCTTTCTTT.

This clone was counted once. This rearrangement joins TRBV7-9 to TRBJ2-7; 10 bases are a match to TRBD2. The germline CDR1 and CDR2 sequences are SEHNR and FQNEAQ (reference sequence). V shed 2 bases, J shed 0 bases, and the junction held 13 bases outside the gene matches. The CDR3 has 19 residues. For the CDR3, the DNA is TGTGCCAGCAGCTTAACTCCTAGCGGGGGCCCCACCGACTCCTACGAGCAGTACTTC. It specifies CASSLTPSGGPTDSYEQYF.

The chain uses TRBV6-6 and TRBJ2-7; 10 bases agree with TRBD1. The CDR3 consists of 13 residues. CDR1 is MNHNY and CDR2 is SVGAGI in the germline V gene (reference sequence). J was trimmed by 7 bases and V by 8 bases; bases with no gene match: 8. CDR3: CASRTGGSEEQYF. The CDR3 nucleotides read TGTGCCAGCCGGACAGGGGGGTCTGAAGAGCAGTACTTC.

This clone was counted a single time. V and J are TRBV7-3 and TRBJ2-5; maybe TRBD2 (6 bases). Trimming took off 5 bases at V and 0 bases at J, with 7 bases between the two ends. Germline CDR1 and CDR2: SGHTA and FQGTGA. This CDR3 spans 13 amino acids. The DNA for the CDR3 is TGTGCCAGCAGCCGGGACTACCAAGAGACCCAGTACTTC. It specifies CASSRDYQETQYF.

The chain has TRBV28 and TRBJ2-1; D perhaps matches TRBD1 (5 bases). The CDR3 is 17 amino acids. Germline CDR1 is MDHEN and CDR2 is SYDVKM. The ends were cut back, 1 base at V and 0 bases at J, with 13 bases in the middle. The DNA of the CDR3 is TGTGCCAGCAGTTTATCCTGGGGCCGAAGCTCCTACAATGAGCAGTTCTTC. Amino acid sequence: CASSLSWGRSSYNEQFF.